A selection of T cell receptor beta chains follows, all from one sample in a study of T cell responses to AZD1222 COVID-19 vaccine. The table came from immunoSEQ multiplex PCR; TCRdb's copy has only in-frame clones and leaves some out. The table shows roughly 200,000 clones, with 90% to 95% occurring only once. The specimen comprised peripheral blood, sampled 28 days after the second AZD1222 dose. The source is an adult who received the AZD1222 COVID-19 vaccine. The CDR3 runs from the conserved cysteine through the conserved F or W. D genes are given only for firm matches. Size tells how often a clone was seen (once, few, many) or the class of an expanded clone, and some rows leave it out.

clone size	D gene	J gene	V gene	CDR3 protein	CDR3 DNA
once	NA	TRBJ2-3	TRBV30	CAWSGLASSPDTQYF	TGTGCCTGGAGTGGCCTAGCCTCTTCCCCAGATACGCAGTATTTT
NA	NA	TRBJ1-5	TRBV20-1	CSASGGYRDQPQHF	TGCAGTGCTAGTGGGGGTTACAGGGATCAGCCCCAGCATTTT
NA	TRBD1	TRBJ2-7	TRBV29-1	CSVGRGSSYEQYF	TGCAGCGTTGGCAGGGGGAGCTCCTACGAGCAGTACTTC
NA	TRBD2	TRBJ2-1	TRBV7-9	CASSFRTSGRNNEQFF	TGTGCCAGCAGCTTCAGGACTAGCGGGAGAAACAATGAGCAGTTCTTC
NA	TRBD1	TRBJ2-7	TRBV30	CAWEFTRDRTYEQYF	TGTGCCTGGGAGTTCACCCGGGACAGAACCTACGAGCAGTACTTC
NA	NA	TRBJ2-7	TRBV29-1	CSVDDSYEQYF	TGCAGCGTTGATGACTCCTACGAGCAGTACTTC
NA	TRBD2	TRBJ2-1	TRBV15	CATSASGSRSYNEQFF	TGTGCCACCAGTGCGAGCGGGAGTCGGTCCTACAATGAGCAGTTCTTC
NA	TRBD1	TRBJ2-3	TRBV4-2	CASSHFDRGLNTDTQYF	TGTGCCAGCAGCCATTTCGACAGGGGTCTAAACACAGATACGCAGTATTTT
NA	TRBD1	TRBJ1-5	TRBV28	CASSLDRLGQASNQPQHF	TGTGCCAGCAGTCTTGATCGACTGGGACAGGCCAGCAATCAGCCCCAGCATTTT
NA	TRBD1	TRBJ2-1	TRBV4-2	CASSQARDRGTSNEQFF	TGTGCCAGCAGCCAAGCCAGGGACAGGGGTACATCGAATGAGCAGTTCTTC
NA	TRBD2	TRBJ2-3	TRBV9	CASSPGAAGAPDTQYF	TGTGCCAGCAGCCCCGGGGCAGCGGGAGCTCCAGATACGCAGTATTTT
NA	NA	TRBJ1-6	TRBV9	CASSVEIGRVEAPLHF	TGTGCCAGCAGCGTCGAGATAGGGAGGGTCGAAGCACCCCTCCACTTT
NA	NA	TRBJ1-3	TRBV21-1	CASSIRDSSSGNTIYF	TGTGCCAGCAGCATTCGGGATTCCAGCTCTGGAAACACCATATATTTT
NA	NA	TRBJ1-1	TRBV2	CASSVGQGTTEAFF	TGTGCCAGCAGTGTGGGGCAGGGGACCACTGAAGCTTTCTTT
NA	NA	TRBJ1-2	TRBV19	CASSTRTTPHYGYTF	TGTGCCAGTAGTACCCGCACCACGCCCCACTATGGCTACACCTTC
NA	TRBD1	TRBJ2-6	TRBV19	CASSRPQGVLTF	TGTGCCAGTAGTAGGCCTCAGGGGGTTTTGACTTTC
NA	NA	TRBJ1-5	TRBV19	CASSTTAWPQHF	TGTGCCAGTAGTACGACAGCGTGGCCCCAGCATTTT
NA	NA	TRBJ2-2	TRBV6-5	CASTSNRELFF	TGTGCCAGCACCTCAAACCGGGAGCTGTTTTTT
once	TRBD1	TRBJ2-5	TRBV11-2	CASSPTGTGDAGETQYF	TGTGCCAGCAGTCCAACCGGGACAGGGGACGCGGGGGAGACCCAGTACTTC
few	NA	TRBJ2-7	TRBV25-1	CASSDEGYRSNEQYF	TGTGCCAGCAGTGATGAGGGTTATAGGAGCAACGAGCAGTACTTC
NA	TRBD2	TRBJ2-3	TRBV5-1	CASSPDPLAGGRDTQYF	TGCGCCAGCAGCCCCGACCCACTAGCGGGAGGGAGGGATACGCAGTATTTT
NA	NA	TRBJ1-2	TRBV19	CASSTGYGYTF	TGTGCCAGTAGCACAGGCTATGGCTACACCTTC
once	NA	TRBJ1-2	TRBV19	CASEDRYRYGYTF	TGTGCCAGTGAAGACAGATACCGCTATGGCTACACCTTC
NA	TRBD2	TRBJ2-7	TRBV28	CASSRFSLAGGPHEQYF	TGTGCCAGCAGCAGATTTAGTCTAGCGGGAGGGCCCCACGAGCAGTACTTC
NA	NA	TRBJ2-1	TRBV9	CASSWGRGNEQFF	TGTGCCAGCAGCTGGGGCCGTGGAAATGAGCAGTTCTTC
NA	NA	TRBJ1-3	TRBV7-2	CASSLEDSLNTIYF	TGTGCCAGCAGCTTAGAGGACAGCTTAAACACCATATATTTT
NA	NA	TRBJ1-5	TRBV7-2	CASSWTLSNQPQHF	TGTGCCAGCAGCTGGACCCTTAGCAATCAGCCCCAGCATTTT
NA	TRBD1	TRBJ1-3	TRBV7-8	CASSLAWGTGDSGNTIYF	TGTGCCAGCAGCTTAGCGTGGGGGACAGGAGACTCTGGAAACACCATATATTTT
NA	NA	TRBJ1-3	TRBV6-7	CASRGSSGNTIYF	TGTGCCAGCAGGGGGAGCTCTGGAAACACCATATATTTT
NA	NA	TRBJ1-4	TRBV19	CATNHPGSNEKLFF	TGTGCCACCAACCACCCCGGGAGTAATGAAAAACTGTTTTTT
NA	TRBD2	TRBJ2-3	TRBV28	CASSLTSGRSTDTQYF	TGTGCCAGCAGTCTCACTAGCGGGAGAAGCACAGATACGCAGTATTTT
few	NA	TRBJ2-2	TRBV5-1	CASSLETNTGELFF	TGCGCCAGCAGCTTGGAGACCAACACCGGGGAGCTGTTTTTT
NA	NA	TRBJ1-2	TRBV5-1	CASSSGAYGYTF	TGCGCCAGCAGCTCAGGGGCCTATGGCTACACCTTC
NA	TRBD1	TRBJ1-1	TRBV7-8	CASSSGQGYGAFF	TGTGCCAGCAGCTCCGGACAGGGATATGGAGCTTTCTTT
NA	NA	TRBJ1-4	TRBV5-5	CASSIGGLSTNEKLFF	TGTGCCAGCAGCATCGGGGGGCTGTCAACTAATGAAAAACTGTTTTTT
NA	TRBD1	TRBJ1-5	TRBV6-4	CATRGGAGNQPQHF	TGTGCCACAAGAGGGGGCGCGGGCAATCAGCCCCAGCATTTT
NA	TRBD2	TRBJ2-1	TRBV10-2	CASSQGLDSSYNEQFF	TGCGCCAGCAGCCAGGGACTAGACAGCTCCTACAATGAGCAGTTCTTC
once	NA	TRBJ1-1	TRBV13	CASSHSDGAFF	TGTGCCAGCAGCCACAGCGATGGGGCTTTCTTT
NA	NA	TRBJ1-1	TRBV9	CASSVGETGGNTEAFF	TGTGCCAGCAGCGTAGGGGAGACAGGTGGGAACACTGAAGCTTTCTTT
NA	TRBD1	TRBJ1-3	TRBV7-2	CASRPGTGVFSGNTIYF	TGTGCCAGCAGGCCCGGGACAGGGGTCTTCTCTGGAAACACCATATATTTT
NA	TRBD1	TRBJ2-1	TRBV2	CASSEALLIGDRQGAEQFF	TGTGCCAGCAGTGAAGCGCTTCTTATTGGGGACAGGCAGGGGGCTGAGCAGTTCTTC
NA	NA	TRBJ2-7	TRBV28	CASSSPFWGPYEQYF	TGTGCCAGCAGCTCTCCGTTTTGGGGTCCTTACGAGCAGTACTTC
NA	NA	TRBJ1-5	TRBV27	CASSLIGVNQPQHF	TGTGCCAGCAGTTTAATAGGGGTCAATCAGCCCCAGCATTTT
once	NA	TRBJ2-1	TRBV28	CASSPRTGAYNEQFF	TGTGCCAGCAGTCCCCGGACCGGTGCCTACAATGAGCAGTTCTTC
NA	TRBD1	TRBJ2-7	TRBV10-3	CANINCPGQPSEQYF	TGTGCCAACATAAATTGTCCGGGACAGCCTTCTGAGCAGTACTTC
NA	NA	TRBJ2-2	TRBV11-2	CASSPRSTGELFF	TGTGCCAGCAGCCCCAGAAGCACCGGGGAGCTGTTTTTT
NA	TRBD2	TRBJ2-7	TRBV4-2	CASRQGMGGSIYEQYF	TGTGCCAGCCGCCAAGGGATGGGCGGGAGTATCTACGAGCAGTACTTC
NA	TRBD1	TRBJ2-1	TRBV18	CASSRYPPRQGQYNEQFF	TGTGCCAGCTCACGATACCCGCCCAGACAGGGTCAATACAATGAGCAGTTCTTC
NA	NA	TRBJ1-1	TRBV4-1	CASSLTGTRNTEAFF	TGCGCCAGCAGCCTAACCGGCACCCGGAACACTGAAGCTTTCTTT
NA	NA	TRBJ1-2	TRBV7-9	CASSPEGTGYTF	TGTGCCAGCAGCCCCGAAGGGACTGGCTACACCTTC
NA	NA	TRBJ1-2	TRBV28	CASSSPHFSTYGYTF	TGTGCCAGCAGTTCTCCCCACTTCTCGACTTATGGCTACACCTTC
NA	NA	TRBJ2-1	TRBV5-6	CASSEPTHYNEQFF	TGTGCCAGCAGTGAACCGACACATTACAATGAGCAGTTCTTC
NA	NA	TRBJ1-2	TRBV28	CASSPPHATGIYGYTF	TGTGCCAGCAGCCCTCCCCACGCGACGGGAATCTATGGCTACACCTTC
NA	NA	TRBJ1-1	TRBV27	CASSIRDPTSSNRAFF	TGTGCCAGCAGTATCCGGGACCCGACGAGTTCGAATAGGGCTTTCTTT